The 13 T cell receptor beta chains given below trace back to one sample, sequenced in a study of T cells in Graves' hyperthyroidism and ophthalmopathy. Amplification yielded TCR beta CDR3 regions, with RNA transcripts as the source. During a first-round RT-PCR of the TCR CDR3, the HTBI primer set was used. Each CDR3 protein is one row after TCRdb ran MiXCR on the multiplex PCR reads. The repertoire holds more than 500,000 distinct CDR3 sequences, with roughly a sixth as singletons. The sample taken for sequencing was blood. The receptor set was obtained from a woman under 40 with Graves' ophthalmopathy.

This chain joins TRBV27 and TRBJ2-7; 9 nucleotides line up with TRBD1. CDR3 size: 14 residues. Per germline, CDR1 MNHEY and CDR2 SMNVEV (reference sequence). Losses at the gene ends were 7 bases for V and 7 bases for J; bases not matched to a gene: 11. The CDR3 nucleotides read TGTGCCAGCAAATATCGGGACAGGGTTGGGGAGCAGTACTTC. Encoded protein: CASKYRDRVGEQYF.

At least ten counts were recorded for this clonotype. The chain links TRBV6-1 to TRBJ1-1, with D perhaps TRBD1 (6 bases). Germline CDR1 and CDR2: MNHNS and SASEGT. The CDR3 totals 15 residues. V lost 5 bases and J lost 0, with 13 bases in between. The CDR3 sequence is CASSFGQFMNTEAFF. In DNA form, the CDR3 reads TGTGCCAGCAGTTTCGGACAGTTCATGAACACTGAAGCTTTCTTT.

This clonotype was counted between two and nine times. The rearrangement links TRBV5-8 to TRBJ1-6; 7 nucleotides agree with TRBD1. Per germline, CDR1 SGHTS and CDR2 YDEGEE. There are 13 residues in the CDR3. After removal of 7 bases from V and 6 bases from J, the junction contained 4 bases not matched to a gene. The CDR3 bases are TGTGCCAGCGGGACAGAACTTAATTCACCCCTCCACTTT. Protein sequence: CASGTELNSPLHF.

This clonotype was recorded at least ten times. The chain recombines TRBV27 with TRBJ2-7, with 13 positions matching TRBD2. Germline CDR1 and CDR2: MNHEY and SMNVEV (reference sequence). V shed 8 bases, J shed 4 bases, and the junction held 8 bases outside the gene matches. The CDR3 runs to 15 residues. CDR3: CASGTSGRAFYEQYF. The CDR3 DNA reads as TGTGCCAGCGGTACTAGCGGGAGGGCCTTTTACGAGCAGTACTTC.

This rearrangement joins TRBV20-1 to TRBJ2-4; a possible D gene is TRBD1 (6 bases). Per germline, CDR1 DFQATT and CDR2 SNEGSKA (reference sequence). The CDR3 length is 11 residues. CDR3 in DNA: TGCGGGGGAGAGACAGGTCAGATTCAGTACTTC. As protein: CGGETGQIQYF.

This clonotype turned up a few times. The J gene is TRBJ2-1, the V gene TRBV20-1, with 14 positions matching TRBD2. CDR1 is DFQATT, CDR2 SNEGSKA, per germline (reference sequence). With V trimmed by 6 bases and J by 6 bases, 13 bases remained unmatched. CDR3 size: 17 residues. DNA of the CDR3: TGCAGTGCGGCTAGTGGGGGACTAGCGGGAGACGGCAATGAGCAGTTCTTC. Its protein is CSAASGGLAGDGNEQFF.

J is TRBJ1-1 and V is TRBV20-1; 11 positions match TRBD1. CDR3 length: 17 amino acids. CDR1 is DFQATT, CDR2 SNEGSKA, per germline (reference sequence). V dropped 2 bases and J dropped 1; count of bases not matched to a gene: 9. The CDR3 bases are TGCAGTGCTAGAAACCCCGGGACAGGGGGTACGAACACTGAAGCTTTCTTT. This encodes CSARNPGTGGTNTEAFF.

There are a few counts of this clonotype. A read error is possible here, since a much larger clone lies one base away. V usage is TRBV20-1 and J usage is TRBJ2-3, with 12 bases aligning to TRBD2. This CDR3 has 15 amino acids. Germline V CDR1 and CDR2: DFQATT, SNEGSKA (reference sequence). CDR3 in DNA: TGCGGTGCTAGGGGGGAACTAGCGGGAGGAGATACGCAGTATTTT. This sequence encodes CGARGELAGGDTQYF.

This chain uses TRBV3-1 with TRBJ1-5, with 10 bases lining up with TRBD1. V lost 4 bases to trimming and J lost 6 bases; unmatched junction nucleotides: 6. CDR3 length: 15 residues. Germline values: CDR1 LGHDT, CDR2 YNNKEL (reference sequence). The CDR3 sequence: CASSLGGQGFQPQHF. Written as DNA, the CDR3 is TGTGCCAGCAGCCTAGGGGGACAGGGGTTTCAGCCCCAGCATTTT.

In its sample, this clonotype was seen once. Here the CDR3 DNA reads TGTGCCAGCAAGCAGTCCTCTGGAAACACCATATATTTT. Translating gives CASKQSSGNTIYF. This sequence joins TRBV6-1 and TRBJ1-3; D unclear. CDR3 size: 13 residues. CDR1 and CDR2 (germline): MNHNS, SASEGT. The V end was cut by 7 bases, the J end by 0 bases, with 7 bases between.

Only a few counts were recorded for this clonotype. This chain links TRBV9 with TRBJ2-7; 8 bases agree with TRBD2. The CDR3 covers 15 residues. Germline CDR1 is SGDLS and CDR2 is YYNGEE. V lost 4 bases to trimming and J lost 0 bases; unmatched junction nucleotides: 6. In DNA, the CDR3 is TGTGCCAGCAGCAGCGCCGGGACTAGCTCCTACGAGCAGTACTTC. This sequence encodes CASSSAGTSSYEQYF.

Concerning this clonotype: Being one base from a much bigger clone, this may be a read error. V usage is TRBV30 and J usage is TRBJ2-1; possibly TRBD1 for D (6 bases). Germline V gene lookup returns CDR1 GTSNPN and CDR2 SVGIG (reference sequence). Deletions cut 5 bases from V and 9 bases from J, with 17 bases between. This CDR3 has 13 residues. The CDR3 region is CAWDRQVKSEQFF. The CDR3 DNA is TGTGCCTGGGATCGACAGGTAAAGAGTGAGCAGTTCTTC. Full variable domain (missing parts from reference TRBV30 and TRBJ2-1): SQTIHQWPATLVQPVGSPLSLECTVEGTSNPNLYWYRQAAGRGLQLLFYSVGIGQISSEVPQNLSASRPQDRQFILSSKKLLLSDSGFYLCAWDRQVKSEQFFGPGTRLTVL.

On this clonotype: Germline is not matched at one junction end, which may reflect a read error. The chain couples TRBV7-2 to TRBJ2-2, with TRBD2 identical over 9 bases. The CDR3 covers 18 residues. Germline lookup yields CDR1 SGHTA and CDR2 FQGNSA. CDR3 in amino acids: CASSLAPGLAKITGGLFF. CDR3 nucleotides: TGTGCCAGCAGCTTAGCTCCTGGACTAGCGAAAATCACCGGGGGGCTGTTTTTT.